Reported below is one T cell receptor (beta chain). Antigen unknown. The source of the sample is a study of radiotherapy plus CTLA-4 blockade in lung cancer. Study-level results: Early clonal dynamics of blood T cells, together with interferon-beta, were reported as the best response predictor.

Using immunoSEQ multiplex PCR, the repertoire was profiled, and TCRdb retains in-frame clones only, with some absent. The table records 45,000 or so clones, roughly 76% of them present only once. Germline-derived CDR1 and CDR2 are SGHTA and FQGNSA. The CDR3 has 17 residues. V shed 4 bases and J 4 bases; nucleotides not matched to a gene: 12. The material was peripheral blood, obtained from a patient treated with radiotherapy plus ipilimumab. The chain couples TRBV7-2 to TRBJ1-2; 10 bases align to TRBD1. This receptor was obtained from a human donor with non-small cell lung cancer who had a complete response to radiotherapy plus ipilimumab. CDR3 coding DNA: TGTGCCAGCAGCTCCGGGACAGGGGTCTTGGGAGGCTATGGCTACACCTTC. Its protein product is CASSSGTGVLGGYGYTF. The whole variable domain, filled in from reference TRBV7-2 and TRBJ1-2, reads GAGVSQSPSNKVTEKGKDVELRCDPISGHTALYWYRQSLGQGLEFLIYFQGNSAPDKSGLPSDRFSAERTGGSVSTLTIQRTQQEDSAVYLCASSSGTGVLGGYGYTFGSGTRLTVV.